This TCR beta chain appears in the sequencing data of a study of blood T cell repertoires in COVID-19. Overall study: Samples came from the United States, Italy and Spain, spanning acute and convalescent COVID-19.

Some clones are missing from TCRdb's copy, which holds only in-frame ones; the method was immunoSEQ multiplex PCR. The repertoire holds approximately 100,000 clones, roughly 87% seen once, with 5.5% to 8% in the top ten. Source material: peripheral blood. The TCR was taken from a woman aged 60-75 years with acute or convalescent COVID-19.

DNA of the CDR3: TGTGCCAGCAGGGCTAGCGGAGGACAAGAGACCCAGTACTTC. Translating it yields CASRASGGQETQYF. V gene TRBV6-5 combines with J gene TRBJ2-5; 7 nucleotides match TRBD2. The V and J ends lost 6 bases and 2 bases, in that order; junction bases with no gene match: 6. The CDR3 is 14 residues long. Germline loops: CDR1 MNHEY, CDR2 SVGAGI.